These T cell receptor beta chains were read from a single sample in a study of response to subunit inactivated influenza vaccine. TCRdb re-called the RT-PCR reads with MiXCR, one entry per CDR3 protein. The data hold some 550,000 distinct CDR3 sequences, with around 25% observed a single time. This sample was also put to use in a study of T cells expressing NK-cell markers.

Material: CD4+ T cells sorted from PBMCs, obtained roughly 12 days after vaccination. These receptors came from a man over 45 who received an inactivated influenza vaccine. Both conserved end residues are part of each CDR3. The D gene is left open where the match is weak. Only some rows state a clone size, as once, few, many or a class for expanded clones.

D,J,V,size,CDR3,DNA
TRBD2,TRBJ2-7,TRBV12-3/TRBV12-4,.,CASSFSPGLAGSEQYF,TGTGCCAGCAGTTTTTCCCCGGGACTAGCGGGAAGTGAGCAGTACTTC
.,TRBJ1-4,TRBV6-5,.,CASSYSGSGGWEKLFF,TGTGCCAGCAGTTACTCGGGATCTGGGGGCTGGGAAAAACTGTTTTTT
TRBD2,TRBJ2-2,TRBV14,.,CASSPFGTSGILGTGELFF,TGTGCCAGCAGCCCATTCGGGACTAGCGGGATTTTGGGAACCGGGGAGCTGTTTTTT
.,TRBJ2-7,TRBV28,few,CASSLGLQQYF,TGTGCCAGCAGTTTAGGACTTCAGCAGTACTTC
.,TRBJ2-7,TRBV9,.,CASSVGAGPLYEQYF,TGTGCCAGCAGCGTAGGGGCAGGGCCACTCTACGAGCAGTACTTC
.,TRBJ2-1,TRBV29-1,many,CSALGPNNEQFF,TGCAGCGCCTTGGGGCCCAACAATGAGCAGTTCTTC
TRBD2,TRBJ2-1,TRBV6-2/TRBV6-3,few,CASSPQSGSLYNEQFF,TGTGCCAGCAGTCCCCAGAGCGGGAGCCTATACAATGAGCAGTTCTTC
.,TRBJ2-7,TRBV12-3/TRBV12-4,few,CASRTGEGSYEQYF,TGTGCCAGCAGGACAGGGGAGGGCTCCTACGAGCAGTACTTC
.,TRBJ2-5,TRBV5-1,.,CASMGDRKETQYF,TGCGCCAGCATGGGGGATCGCAAAGAGACCCAGTACTTC
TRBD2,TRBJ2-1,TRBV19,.,CASRETSGASSYNEQFF,TGTGCCAGTAGGGAGACTAGCGGGGCTAGCTCCTACAATGAGCAGTTCTTC
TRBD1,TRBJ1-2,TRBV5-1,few,CASSGQGAGYGYTF,TGCGCCAGCAGCGGACAGGGAGCGGGCTATGGCTACACCTTC
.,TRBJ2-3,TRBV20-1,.,CSASSRYTYTDTQYF,TGCAGTGCTAGCTCGAGATACACCTACACAGATACGCAGTATTTT
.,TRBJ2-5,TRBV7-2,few,CASSLWTGRGETQYF,TGTGCCAGCAGCCTTTGGACAGGGCGGGGGGAGACCCAGTACTTC
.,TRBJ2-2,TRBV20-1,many,CSASRTANTGELFF,TGCAGTGCTTCTAGGACAGCGAACACCGGGGAGCTGTTTTTT
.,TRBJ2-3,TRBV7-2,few,CASSKLGGDTQYF,TGTGCCAGCAGCAAGCTAGGGGGAGATACGCAGTATTTT
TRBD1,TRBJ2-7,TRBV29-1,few,CSVDTGAGVKGEQYF,TGCAGCGTTGATACAGGGGCAGGGGTAAAAGGCGAGCAGTACTTC
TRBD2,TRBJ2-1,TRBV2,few,CASSGGTSGLYNEQFF,TGTGCCAGCAGTGGCGGGACTAGCGGGTTATACAATGAGCAGTTCTTC
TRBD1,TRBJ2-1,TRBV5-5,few,CASSLDPVTGGVPSRFF,TGTGCCAGCAGCTTGGACCCCGTAACAGGGGGCGTCCCCTCGCGGTTCTTC
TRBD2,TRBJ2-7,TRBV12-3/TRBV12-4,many,CASSLGAGGPTSYEQYF,TGTGCCAGCAGTTTAGGAGCGGGGGGTCCTACTTCCTACGAGCAGTACTTC
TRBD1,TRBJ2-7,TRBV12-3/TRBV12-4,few,CASSSTGGFDEQYF,TGTGCCAGCAGTTCTACAGGGGGCTTTGACGAGCAGTACTTC
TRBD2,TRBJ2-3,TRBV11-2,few,CASSLGTSGGVRFPDTQYF,TGTGCCAGCAGCTTAGGGACTAGCGGGGGGGTAAGATTCCCAGATACGCAGTATTTT
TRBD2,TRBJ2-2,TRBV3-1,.,CASSLTGLATGELFF,TGTGCCAGCAGCCTCACGGGACTAGCCACCGGGGAGCTGTTTTTT
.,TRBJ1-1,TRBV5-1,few,CASSLDSNTEAFF,TGCGCCAGCAGCCTGGACTCGAACACTGAAGCTTTCTTT
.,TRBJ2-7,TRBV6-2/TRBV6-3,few,CASKQGYEQYF,TGTGCCAGCAAACAGGGCTACGAGCAGTACTTC
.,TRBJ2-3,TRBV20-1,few,CSATRVRTDTQYF,TGCAGTGCTACCAGGGTTCGCACAGATACGCAGTATTTT
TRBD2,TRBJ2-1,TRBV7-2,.,CASSTASGSSYNEQFF,TGTGCCAGCAGCACCGCTAGCGGGAGTAGTTACAATGAGCAGTTCTTC
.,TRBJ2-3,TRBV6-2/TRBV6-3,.,CASSFQGSRTDTQYF,TGTGCCAGCAGTTTTCAGGGCTCTCGCACAGATACGCAGTATTTT
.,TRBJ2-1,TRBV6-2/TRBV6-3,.,CASSSSGGSSYNEQFF,TGTGCCAGCAGTTCCTCAGGGGGGAGCTCCTACAATGAGCAGTTCTTC
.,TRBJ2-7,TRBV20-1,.,CSARDLGSRSYEQYF,TGCAGTGCTAGAGATCTTGGCAGCCGCTCCTACGAGCAGTACTTC
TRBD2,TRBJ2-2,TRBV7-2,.,CASSLPSGSPGELFF,TGTGCCAGCAGCTTGCCAAGCGGGAGCCCCGGGGAGCTGTTTTTT
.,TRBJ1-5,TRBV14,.,CASSLGGGAGQPQHF,TGTGCCAGCAGCCTTGGGGGGGGGGCTGGTCAGCCCCAGCATTTT
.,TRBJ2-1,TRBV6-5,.,CASSSEFDPRSSYNEQFF,TGTGCCAGCAGTTCGGAGTTTGACCCCAGGAGCTCCTACAATGAGCAGTTCTTC
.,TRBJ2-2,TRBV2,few,CASNFQQTGELFF,TGTGCCAGCAACTTTCAGCAGACCGGGGAGCTGTTTTTT
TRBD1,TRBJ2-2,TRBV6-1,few,CASRRQGANTGELFF,TGTGCCAGCAGGCGACAGGGGGCGAACACCGGGGAGCTGTTTTTT
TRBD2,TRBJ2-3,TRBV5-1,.,CASTGAGNTDTQYF,TGCGCCAGCACGGGAGCGGGGAACACAGATACGCAGTATTTT
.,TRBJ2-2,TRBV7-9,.,CAGSLATVFGELFF,TGTGCCGGCAGCTTAGCTACGGTTTTCGGGGAGCTGTTTTTT
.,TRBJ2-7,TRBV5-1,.,CASSLSNSLTEQYF,TGCGCCAGCAGCTTGTCGAATTCATTAACCGAGCAGTACTTC